These T cell receptor beta chains were read from a single sample in a study of CD8 T cells in Susac syndrome. Using its own MiXCR run on the immunoSEQ multiplex PCR reads, TCRdb lists one record per CDR3 protein. Of about 120,000 distinct CDR3 sequences listed, around 93% were seen once; the top ten hold roughly 0.11%. The specimen was CD8+ T cells from PBMCs. Receptor source: a human donor in good health. The CDR3 runs from the conserved cysteine through the conserved F or W. The D gene is left open where the match is weak. Expanded clones get a size class; other rows say once, few or many, or leave the size out.

clone_size j_call d_call v_call cdr3_nt cdr3_aa
NA TRBJ1-6 NA TRBV30 TGTGCCTGGACTCCCGGGGGGGGCTCACCCCTCCACTTT CAWTPGGGSPLHF
NA TRBJ1-1 NA TRBV7-9 TGTGCCAGCAGCTTAGTCGGGGACCCTGAAGCTTTCTTT CASSLVGDPEAFF
once TRBJ2-7 NA TRBV5-1 TGCGCCAGCAGCTCCGGGGACACCTATCCCTACGAGCAGTACTTC CASSSGDTYPYEQYF
NA TRBJ2-1 NA TRBV12-3/TRBV12-4 TGTGCCAGCACTCGGAGCGGCAATGAGCAGTTCTTC CASTRSGNEQFF
NA TRBJ1-1 NA TRBV14 TGTGCCAGCAGCCCAAAACGGAACACTGAAGCTTTCTTT CASSPKRNTEAFF
NA TRBJ1-1 NA TRBV6-4 TGTGCCAGCAGCCAACGAGGGAACACTGAAGCTTTCTTT CASSQRGNTEAFF
NA TRBJ2-3 NA TRBV6-2/TRBV6-3 TGTGCCAGCACCCGTTGGAAACTAGGCACAGATACGCAGTATTTT CASTRWKLGTDTQYF
NA TRBJ2-3 NA TRBV12-3/TRBV12-4 TGTGCCAGCAGTTATGATCCGCGGGGTACGCAGTATTTT CASSYDPRGTQYF
NA TRBJ1-1 NA TRBV20-1 TGCAGTGCTAGCCCCGGGACCGCCCGCCGGGCTTTCTTT CSASPGTARRAFF
NA TRBJ2-3 NA TRBV25-1 TGTGCCAGCAGTGAACGATCAGCAGATACGCAGTATTTT CASSERSADTQYF
NA TRBJ1-1 NA TRBV6-6 TGTGCCAGCAGTCCGGACAGTGAAGCTTTCTTT CASSPDSEAFF
NA TRBJ2-7 TRBD2 TRBV13 TGTGCCAGCAGCTTTAGCGTAGTGACTAGCGGGGGGCCCACTAACGAGCAGTACTTC CASSFSVVTSGGPTNEQYF
NA TRBJ1-4 NA TRBV20-1 TGCAGTGCTAGGAGGGGGGAGAATGAAAAACTGTTTTTT CSARRGENEKLFF
once TRBJ2-3 NA TRBV3-1 TGTGCCAGCAGCCAAGGGAGACAGGAGAGCACAGATACGCAGTATTTT CASSQGRQESTDTQYF
NA TRBJ1-4 NA TRBV4-3 TGCGCCAGCAGCCAAGAGTTCGGGACGCCTTTAGAGAAACTGTTTTTT CASSQEFGTPLEKLFF
once TRBJ1-2 NA TRBV14 TGTGCCAGCAGCCCCCCCAACCATGCAGGGAACTATGGCTACACCTTC CASSPPNHAGNYGYTF
NA TRBJ2-3 NA TRBV5-4 TGTGCCAGCAGCGGGACGACAGGCACAGATACGCAGTATTTT CASSGTTGTDTQYF
NA TRBJ1-6 NA TRBV29-1 TGCAGCGTTTTTTTCCCCAAGCGACGGACCGATAATTCACCCCTCCACTTT CSVFFPKRRTDNSPLHF
NA TRBJ1-1 NA TRBV30 TGTGCACGGGGGCAGACGAACACTGAAGCTTTCTTT CARGQTNTEAFF
NA TRBJ1-2 NA TRBV2 TGTGCCAGCAGTCAAATGGGCAGGGGAGAGGGTGGCTACACCTTC CASSQMGRGEGGYTF
NA TRBJ1-2 TRBD1 TRBV19 TGTGCCAGTAGTATCGCTCGGGACAGCTATAACTATGGCTACACCTTC CASSIARDSYNYGYTF
once TRBJ2-5 TRBD1 TRBV6-2/TRBV6-3 TGTGCCAGCAGTTCCCCACGGACAGGCCAAGAGACCCAGTACTTC CASSSPRTGQETQYF
NA TRBJ2-1 NA TRBV29-1 TGCAGCGTTGAATTTACAGGGTTTATCCAGTTCTTC CSVEFTGFIQFF
once TRBJ2-2 NA TRBV7-2 TGTGCCAGCAGCTTACACAGCGGACCGCTAGCCACCGGGGAGCTGTTTTTT CASSLHSGPLATGELFF
NA TRBJ2-3 TRBD1 TRBV6-5 TGTGCCAGCAGTTACGTGGGGACAGGGGAGGGGGGAAGCACAGATACGCAGTATTTT CASSYVGTGEGGSTDTQYF
NA TRBJ1-6 NA TRBV2 TGTGCCAGCTTAGGACTTAGGGAGTCACCCCTCCACTTT CASLGLRESPLHF
NA TRBJ2-7 TRBD2 TRBV6-6 TGTGCCAGCAGTCCTCGACTAGCAGGAGACGCCGAGCAGTACTTC CASSPRLAGDAEQYF
NA TRBJ1-2 TRBD1 TRBV7-8 TGTGCCAGCAGCTTAGGAACAGGGGTCTATGGCTACACCTTC CASSLGTGVYGYTF
once TRBJ2-7 NA TRBV7-8 TGTGCCAGCAGCTCCCTTGGGGACCGAGGATACGAGCAGTACTTC CASSSLGDRGYEQYF
NA TRBJ1-1 NA TRBV19 TGTGCCAGTAGTATGCCCCCGGGGGGCGTCACTGAAGCTTTCTTT CASSMPPGGVTEAFF
NA TRBJ2-2 NA TRBV7-3 TGTGCCAGCAGCCCCGGAGGAGGGGTCGGGGAGCTGTTTTTT CASSPGGGVGELFF
NA TRBJ1-2 NA TRBV6-5 TGTGCGTTGTGGACGGGCTATGACTACACCTTC CALWTGYDYTF
NA TRBJ2-5 NA TRBV5-1 TGCGCCAGCAGGACTGGGACGCCGAACCACGAGACCCAGTACTTC CASRTGTPNHETQYF
NA TRBJ1-2 NA TRBV29-1 TGCAGCGTTGATCCCGGGAGCGACTATGGCTACACCTTC CSVDPGSDYGYTF
NA TRBJ2-2 NA TRBV2 TGTGCCAGCAGACAAATGCAGAACACCGGGGAGCTGTTTTTT CASRQMQNTGELFF
NA TRBJ1-2 NA TRBV19 TGTGCCAGTAGTAGACCTAGGGACGGTATCGAGCATGGCTACACCTTC CASSRPRDGIEHGYTF
NA TRBJ2-1 NA TRBV7-3 TGTGCCAGCAGCTCCGCCCCGGGCCGAGAAGGCAATGAGCAGTTCTTC CASSSAPGREGNEQFF
once TRBJ1-2 NA TRBV19 TGTGCCAGTAGTGGGGAAGAACCGGGACGGAGCTATGGCTACACCTTC CASSGEEPGRSYGYTF
NA TRBJ1-1 NA TRBV4-1 TGCGCCAGCAGCCAAGAAAACAGAGTAAACACTGAAGCTTTCTTT CASSQENRVNTEAFF
NA TRBJ1-2 NA TRBV20-1 TGCAGTGCTTCATCTCGACGGGGGCAAATTGGCTACACCTTC CSASSRRGQIGYTF
NA TRBJ2-7 TRBD1 TRBV6-2/TRBV6-3 TGTGCCAGCAGACTGGGGACAGTCAACACCTACGAGCAGTACTTC CASRLGTVNTYEQYF
few TRBJ1-4 TRBD1 TRBV4-3 TGCGCCAGCAGCCCAACTGACAGGGGTAATGAAAAACTGTTTTTT CASSPTDRGNEKLFF
once TRBJ2-2 TRBD2 TRBV20-1 TGCAGTGCTCGCCGACTAGCCCCCGGGGAGCTGTTTTTT CSARRLAPGELFF
NA TRBJ1-5 NA TRBV12-3/TRBV12-4 TGTGCCAGCAGCTCAGGGGTTCGCGGCAATCAGCCCCAGCATTTT CASSSGVRGNQPQHF
few TRBJ2-7 NA TRBV7-6 TGTGCCAGCAGCTTAGAGGGGGGGACCTACGAGCAGTACTTC CASSLEGGTYEQYF
NA TRBJ1-1 NA TRBV10-3 TGTGCCATCAGTGAGTCTGGGGGGAGGGACCGTGAAGCTTTCTTT CAISESGGRDREAFF
NA TRBJ2-3 NA TRBV9 TGTGCCAGCAGCGAGGGGCGAATCGGGGGACCCACAGATACGCAGTATTTT CASSEGRIGGPTDTQYF